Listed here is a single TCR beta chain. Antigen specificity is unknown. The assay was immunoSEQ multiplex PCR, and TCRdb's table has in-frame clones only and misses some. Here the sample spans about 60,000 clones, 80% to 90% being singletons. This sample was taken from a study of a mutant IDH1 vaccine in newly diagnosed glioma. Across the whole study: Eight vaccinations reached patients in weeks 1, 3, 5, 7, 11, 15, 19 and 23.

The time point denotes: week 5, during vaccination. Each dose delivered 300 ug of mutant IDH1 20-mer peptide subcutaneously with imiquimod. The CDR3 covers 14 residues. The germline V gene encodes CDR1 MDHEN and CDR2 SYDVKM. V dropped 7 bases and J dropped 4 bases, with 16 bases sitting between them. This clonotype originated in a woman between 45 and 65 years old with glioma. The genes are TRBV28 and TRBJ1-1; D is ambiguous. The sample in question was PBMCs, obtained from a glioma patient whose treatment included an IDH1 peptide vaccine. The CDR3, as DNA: TGTGCCAGCAACGATCTTCGGAGGCGCACTGAAGCTTTCTTT. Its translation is CASNDLRRRTEAFF.